A selection of T cell receptor beta chains follows, all from one sample in a study of spatial heterogeneity in lung cancer. Via MiXCR, TCRdb re-called the 5' RACE reads, giving one row per CDR3 protein. The sample consists of roughly 48,000 distinct CDR3 sequences, about 5.8% of them appearing once. Sequencing used PBMCs, obtained at surgery. Receptor source: a male donor with early-stage non-small cell lung cancer. CDR3s include the opening cysteine and the closing phenylalanine or tryptophan. D genes are given only for firm matches. Clone sizes are given selectively: once, few, many, or a class where the clone is expanded.

TRBD1 NA TRBJ2-3 TRBV27 TGTGCCAGCAGTTTTCGGACAGGTCTTAGCACAGATACGCAGTATTTT CASSFRTGLSTDTQYF
NA many TRBJ1-4 TRBV30 TGTGCCTGGAGTGTTGGGGCTTCAACTAATGAAAAACTGTTTTTT CAWSVGASTNEKLFF
NA many TRBJ1-1 TRBV29-1 TGCAGCGGGATGTCGTCTTTCACTGAAGCTTTCTTT CSGMSSFTEAFF
TRBD2 many TRBJ2-1 TRBV6-6 TGTGCCAGCAGCTACAGCGCTAGCGGGAGGGGCTATGAGCAGTTCTTC CASSYSASGRGYEQFF
NA many TRBJ2-3 TRBV4-3 TGCGCCAGCAGCCAAGATTCACGGGCAGATACGCAGTATTTT CASSQDSRADTQYF
NA many TRBJ2-7 TRBV18 TGTCCGCCGACAGACATCTACGAGCAGTACTTC CPPTDIYEQYF
TRBD2 NA TRBJ2-1 TRBV4-1 TGCTCCAGCAGCCAAGACGCTAGCGGGGAGGTGGAGCAGTTCTTC CSSSQDASGEVEQFF
NA medium-sized TRBJ2-2 TRBV19 TGTGCCAGTAGTACGGACATAAACACCGGGGAGCTGTTTTTT CASSTDINTGELFF
TRBD1 many TRBJ1-2 TRBV5-6 TGTGCCAGCACCCTGACAGGGGCTCTCTATGGCTACACCTTC CASTLTGALYGYTF
NA many TRBJ2-5 TRBV6-1 TGTGCCAGCAGAGGCTTCGAGACCCAGTACTTC CASRGFETQYF
NA few TRBJ2-1 TRBV20-1 TGCAGTGCTAGAGGACTCTTCTACAATGAGCAGTTCTTC CSARGLFYNEQFF
TRBD2 many TRBJ2-3 TRBV6-5 TGTGCCAGCAGGAGGGGAGGGGCGGGAGATACGCAGTATTTT CASRRGGAGDTQYF
TRBD2 NA TRBJ2-7 TRBV6-2/TRBV6-3 TGTGCCAGCAGAGGAGCGGGAGGAATCTACGAGCAGTACTTC CASRGAGGIYEQYF
TRBD2 many TRBJ2-1 TRBV6-2/TRBV6-3 TGTGCCAGCAGTTACTCGACTAGCGGCCATTACAATGAGCAGTTCTTC CASSYSTSGHYNEQFF
NA many TRBJ2-6 TRBV6-1 TGTGCCAGCAGGGGCTCGGTCTCTGGGGCCAACGTCCTGACTTTC CASRGSVSGANVLTF
NA few TRBJ2-5 TRBV5-1 TGCGCCAGCAGCTTGAAGCTAGCAGATGGGACCCAGTACTTC CASSLKLADGTQYF
NA many TRBJ2-5 TRBV7-2 TGTGCCAATACGGGTCCGCGCGGAGAGACCCAGTACTTC CANTGPRGETQYF
TRBD1 many TRBJ2-7 TRBV4-3 TGCGCCAGCAGCCAAGAAGGACAGGGCGGCTACGAGCAGTACTTC CASSQEGQGGYEQYF
NA many TRBJ2-1 TRBV20-1 TGCAGTGCTAGGGACCAGCTCGATGAGCAGTTCTTC CSARDQLDEQFF
NA medium-sized TRBJ2-1 TRBV2 TGTGCCAGCAGTTATTCGGGACGGGAGCAGTTCTTC CASSYSGREQFF
TRBD1 many TRBJ1-1 TRBV7-8 TGTGCCAGCAGCTCGGGACAGGCCACTGAAGCTTTCTTT CASSSGQATEAFF
NA many TRBJ2-3 TRBV7-9 TGTGCCAGCAGCTCTTCGGGACGAGAATTCACAGATACGCAGTATTTT CASSSSGREFTDTQYF
TRBD2 many TRBJ2-5 TRBV29-1 TGCAGCGTTGGACTAGCGGGAGTGTGGCAAGAGACCCAGTACTTC CSVGLAGVWQETQYF
TRBD1 many TRBJ2-7 TRBV9 TGTGCCAGCAGCGTAGGCGCGGGACAGGGGGCAGATGAGCAGTACTTC CASSVGAGQGADEQYF
NA many TRBJ2-7 TRBV24-1 TGTGCCACCAGTGACCGCGTTTCCTACGAGCAGTACTTC CATSDRVSYEQYF
NA NA TRBJ2-2 TRBV18 TGTGCCAGCTCACCACCGAGCGTTGTCGGGGAGCTGTTTTTT CASSPPSVVGELFF
NA many TRBJ1-5 TRBV6-1 TGTGCCAGCAATCTAGGGGACAAGCCCCAGCATTTT CASNLGDKPQHF
TRBD2 many TRBJ2-1 TRBV20-1 TGCAGTGCGAGACTAGCGCCTAGCTCCTACAATGAGCAGTTCTTC CSARLAPSSYNEQFF
NA many TRBJ2-4 TRBV6-2/TRBV6-3 TGTGCCAGCAGGTCAGGGTTCACCAAAAACATTCAGTACTTC CASRSGFTKNIQYF
TRBD2 many TRBJ2-7 TRBV11-2 TGTGCCAGCAGCCCCCGACTAGCGGGAGGCTTCCACGAGCAGTACTTC CASSPRLAGGFHEQYF
TRBD1 many TRBJ2-7 TRBV6-5 TGTGCCACTACAGGGGATTACTACGAGCAGTACTTC CATTGDYYEQYF
TRBD1 few TRBJ1-1 TRBV5-1 TGCGCCAGCAGCCACGGGACAGGGGGCGCGAACACTGAAGCTTTCTTT CASSHGTGGANTEAFF
NA many TRBJ2-3 TRBV9 TGTGCCAGCAGCGTAACAGGGAGAAGTGGGGCAGATACGCAGTATTTT CASSVTGRSGADTQYF
NA many TRBJ1-5 TRBV9 TGTGCCAGCAGCGAGATGCCCGATCAGCCCCAGCATTTT CASSEMPDQPQHF
NA many TRBJ1-4 TRBV18 TGTGCCAGCTCACCATATCCGGGTGAAAAACTGTTTTTT CASSPYPGEKLFF
NA few TRBJ2-7 TRBV12-3/TRBV12-4 TGTGCCAGCAGATCAAATAGATTCCGCGAGCAGTACTTC CASRSNRFREQYF
NA many TRBJ2-7 TRBV15 TGTGCCACCAGCAGAGATGAGAGCAGGCTAAGCTCCTACGAGCAGTACTTC CATSRDESRLSSYEQYF
TRBD1 many TRBJ2-2 TRBV29-1 TGCAGCGTTGAATGGCTGCAGGGGGCGCGCGGGGAGCTGTTTTTT CSVEWLQGARGELFF
TRBD2 many TRBJ2-3 TRBV7-2 TGTGCCAGCAGCTTAGAGGGAGGGCCTATAGATACGCAGTATTTT CASSLEGGPIDTQYF
NA many TRBJ2-7 TRBV20-1 TGCAGTGCTAGTAGGTCTAGCGCAATCGACGAGCAGTACTTC CSASRSSAIDEQYF
NA few TRBJ2-5 TRBV7-2 TGTGCCAGCAGCTTAGCGGGCCCAGCGGAGACCCAGTACTTC CASSLAGPAETQYF
TRBD2 many TRBJ2-5 TRBV2 TGTGCCAGCACGAGAGTGTCGGGGGGGGAGACCCAGTACTTC CASTRVSGGETQYF
TRBD1 NA TRBJ2-4 TRBV5-6 TGTGCCAGCAGGGCGACAGGGGCCAAAAACATTCAGTACTTC CASRATGAKNIQYF
TRBD2 many TRBJ2-3 TRBV9 TGTGCCAGCAGCGGAGAGACTAGCGGGCTCGGCACAGATACGCAGTATTTT CASSGETSGLGTDTQYF
TRBD2 few TRBJ2-1 TRBV19 TGTGCCAGTAGTATTGATCTTGCGGGAGCTTCCTACAATGAGCAGTTCTTC CASSIDLAGASYNEQFF
NA many TRBJ1-1 TRBV12-3/TRBV12-4 TGTGCCAGCAGTTTAGGCAAAACTGAAGCTTTCTTT CASSLGKTEAFF